This TCR beta chain was retrieved from a study of blood T cell repertoires in COVID-19. Data came from immunoSEQ multiplex PCR; TCRdb stores just in-frame clones and leaves some out. The sample lists about 280,000 clones, roughly 85% occurring once. Trimming left V 6 bases short and J 7 bases short, with 19 bases between. The germline V gene has CDR1 MNHEY and CDR2 SMNVEV (reference sequence). This CDR3 comprises 15 residues. Cohort allocation depended upon clinical history that participants reported. Two negative PCRs, clearance, or symptom resolution characterized the recovered Cohort 3 donors. The chain employs TRBV27 and TRBJ1-5; maybe TRBD1 (5 bases). Sequenced input: PBMCs or T cells enriched from blood (not recorded which). This sequence was found in a woman between 50 and 59 years old who had recovered from COVID-19. As DNA, the CDR3 is TGTGCCAGCAGCCCAAATTCAGGGTTATGGCAGCCCCAGCATTTT. Amino acid sequence: CASSPNSGLWQPQHF.